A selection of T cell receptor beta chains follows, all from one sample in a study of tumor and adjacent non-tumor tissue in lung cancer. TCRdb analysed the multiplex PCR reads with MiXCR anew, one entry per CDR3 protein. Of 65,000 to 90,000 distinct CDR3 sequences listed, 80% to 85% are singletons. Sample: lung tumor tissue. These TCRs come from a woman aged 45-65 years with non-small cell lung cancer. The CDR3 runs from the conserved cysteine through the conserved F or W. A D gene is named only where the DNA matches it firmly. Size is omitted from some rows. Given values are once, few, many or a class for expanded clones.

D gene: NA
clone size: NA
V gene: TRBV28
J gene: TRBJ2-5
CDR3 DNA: TGTGTCAGCAGTTTTCCGGGGGACATGGGGACCCAGTACTTC
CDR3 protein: CVSSFPGDMGTQYF

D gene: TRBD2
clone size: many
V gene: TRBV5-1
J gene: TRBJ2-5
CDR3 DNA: TGCGCCAGCAGCCCGAGACTAGCGGGAAAAGAGACCCAGTACTTC
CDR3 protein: CASSPRLAGKETQYF

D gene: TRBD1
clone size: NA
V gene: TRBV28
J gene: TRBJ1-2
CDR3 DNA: TGTGTCAACAGTTTTAGGGACAGGGCCGATGTCTACACCTTC
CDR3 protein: CVNSFRDRADVYTF

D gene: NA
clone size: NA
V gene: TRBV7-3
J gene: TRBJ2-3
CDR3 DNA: TGTGCCAGCAGCCCCGTAGGATTTTCCACAGATACGCAGTATTTT
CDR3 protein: CASSPVGFSTDTQYF

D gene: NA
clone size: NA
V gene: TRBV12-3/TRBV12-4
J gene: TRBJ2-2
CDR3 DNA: TGTGCCAGCAGAAACAGGGATTCCGGGAAGCTGTCTTTT
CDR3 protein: CASRNRDSGKLSF

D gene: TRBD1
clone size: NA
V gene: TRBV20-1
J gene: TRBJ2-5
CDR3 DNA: TGCAATGCCAGAACCTGGACAGGGTACGAGACCCAGTACTTC
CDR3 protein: CNARTWTGYETQYF

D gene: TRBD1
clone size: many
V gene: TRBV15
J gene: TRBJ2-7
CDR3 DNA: TGTGCCACCAGCAGAGATAGGGGTCGGGACAGGGTCTTC
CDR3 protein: CATSRDRGRDRVF

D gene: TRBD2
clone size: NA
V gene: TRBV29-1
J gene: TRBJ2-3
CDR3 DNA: TGCAGCGTTGCGGGGGGTCTCACAGATACGAATTATTTT
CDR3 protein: CSVAGGLTDTNYF

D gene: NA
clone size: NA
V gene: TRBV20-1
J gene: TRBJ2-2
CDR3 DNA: TGCACCGCTAGATCCTCGAGAGGGAGCACCGGGGAGCTGTTTTTT
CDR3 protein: CTARSSRGSTGELFF

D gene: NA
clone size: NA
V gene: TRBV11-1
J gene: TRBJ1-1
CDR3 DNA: TGTGCAAGCAGCTTCGAGGACTGGTACAACACTGAAGCTTTCTTT
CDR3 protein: CASSFEDWYNTEAFF

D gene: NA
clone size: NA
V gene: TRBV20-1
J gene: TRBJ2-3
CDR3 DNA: TGCTGTGCTATTCTACGAGTGACAGATATGCAATATTTT
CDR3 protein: CCAILRVTDMQYF

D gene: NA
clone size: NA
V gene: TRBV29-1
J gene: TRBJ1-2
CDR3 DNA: TGCAGCGTCGATGACTTCAACTATGGTTACACCTTC
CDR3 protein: CSVDDFNYGYTF

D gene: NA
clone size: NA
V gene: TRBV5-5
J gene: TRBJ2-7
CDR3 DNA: TGTGCCAGGAGCTTGGCACCCGGCGAAGTTGTAACCTACGGGCAGTACTTC
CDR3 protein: CARSLAPGEVVTYGQYF

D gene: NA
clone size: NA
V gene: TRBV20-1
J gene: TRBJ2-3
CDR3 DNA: TGCAATGCTAGACCTGAAAAGCCTGATTACACAGATACGCAGTATTTT
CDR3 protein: CNARPEKPDYTDTQYF

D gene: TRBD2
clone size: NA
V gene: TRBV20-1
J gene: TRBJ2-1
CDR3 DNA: TGCAGTGCTAGAAATCAACTGGGGGGGAATGAGCGGTTCTTC
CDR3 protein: CSARNQLGGNERFF

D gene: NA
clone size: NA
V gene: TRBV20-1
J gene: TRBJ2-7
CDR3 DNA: TGCAGTGCTAGATCAATCGAGCGACCCTCCTTCGAACAGTACTTC
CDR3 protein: CSARSIERPSFEQYF

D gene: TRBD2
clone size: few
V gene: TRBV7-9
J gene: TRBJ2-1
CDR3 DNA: TGTGCCAGCAGCTTAAATTTGAATCGGGAGGAGCACTTCTTC
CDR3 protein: CASSLNLNREEHFF

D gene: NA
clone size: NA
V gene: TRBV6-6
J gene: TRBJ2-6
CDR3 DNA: TGTGCCAGCAGTTACCCGAGAGACGGATGGAACCCTGGGGCCAACCTCCTGACTTTC
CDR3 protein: CASSYPRDGWNPGANLLTF

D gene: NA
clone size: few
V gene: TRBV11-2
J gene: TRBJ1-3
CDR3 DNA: TGTGTCAGCAGCTTCTTGGGGGTTGGAAACACCATATATTTT
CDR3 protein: CVSSFLGVGNTIYF

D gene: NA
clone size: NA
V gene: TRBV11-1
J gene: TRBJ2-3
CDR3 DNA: TGTGCCAGCAGGGGAACAGGGATGGAAACGCAGTATTTT
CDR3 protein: CASRGTGMETQYF

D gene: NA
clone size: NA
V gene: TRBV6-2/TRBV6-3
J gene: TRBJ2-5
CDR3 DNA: TGTGCCAGCAGCGCTAGACAGTCCTTAGGCGAGACCCAGTACTTC
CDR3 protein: CASSARQSLGETQYF

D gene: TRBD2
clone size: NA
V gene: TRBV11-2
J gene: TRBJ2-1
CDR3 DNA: TGTGCCAGCACCCCAGAGGGCGGGGGAAGCCCATACAATGGGCAGTTCTTC
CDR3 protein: CASTPEGGGSPYNGQFF

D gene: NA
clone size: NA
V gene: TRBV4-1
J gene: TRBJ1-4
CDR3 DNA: TGCGCCAGCACCCCAGGTACAGGAGGGAATCAAGAACTGTTTTTT
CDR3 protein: CASTPGTGGNQELFF

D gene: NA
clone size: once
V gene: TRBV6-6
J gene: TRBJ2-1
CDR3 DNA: TGTAGCAGCAGTTACTCGACGGGGATTGGGGTCTTC
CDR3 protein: CSSSYSTGIGVF

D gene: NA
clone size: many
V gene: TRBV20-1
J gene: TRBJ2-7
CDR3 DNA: TGCAGTGCAGCAGCCCCTGCTACCCGTCGTAGCTCCTACGAGCAGTACTTC
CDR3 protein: CSAAAPATRRSSYEQYF

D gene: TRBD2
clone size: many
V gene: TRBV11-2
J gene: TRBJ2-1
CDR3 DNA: TGTGCCAGCAGCTTAATCCTAGCGGGGATTGATGAGCAGTTCTTC
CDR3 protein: CASSLILAGIDEQFF

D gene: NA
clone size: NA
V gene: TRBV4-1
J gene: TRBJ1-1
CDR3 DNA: TGCACCAGCTGCCAAGATCTCTATAGGGGGAACACTGAAGCTTTCTTT
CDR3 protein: CTSCQDLYRGNTEAFF

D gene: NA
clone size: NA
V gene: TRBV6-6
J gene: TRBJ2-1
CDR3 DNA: TGTGCCAGCAATTACGTTTATGAGCAATTCTTC
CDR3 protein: CASNYVYEQFF

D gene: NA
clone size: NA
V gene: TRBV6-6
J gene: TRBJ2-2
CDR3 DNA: TGTGCCAGCAGTGTCCCCATGGGTCGCAGTGAGCTGTTTTTT
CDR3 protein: CASSVPMGRSELFF

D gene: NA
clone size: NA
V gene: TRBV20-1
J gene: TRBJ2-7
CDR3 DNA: TGCAGTGCTAGCCACGGGGCGAAGGTGCAGTACTTC
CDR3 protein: CSASHGAKVQYF

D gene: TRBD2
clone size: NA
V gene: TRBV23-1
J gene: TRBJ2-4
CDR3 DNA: TGCTCCAGCAGACTCATAGCGGGCGAGATATTAACATTCAGTACTGGGCCCTTC
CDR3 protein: CSSRLIAGEILTFSTGPF

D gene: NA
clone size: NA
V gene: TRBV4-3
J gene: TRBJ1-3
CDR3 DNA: TGCGCCAGGAGCTACACAGGCAACTCTGGAAACACCATATATTTT
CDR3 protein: CARSYTGNSGNTIYF

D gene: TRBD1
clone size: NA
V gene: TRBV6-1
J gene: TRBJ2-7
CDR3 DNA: TGTGACAGCAGTGAAGTAGGACAGGAAGTGGGCGAGCAGTACTTC
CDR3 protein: CDSSEVGQEVGEQYF

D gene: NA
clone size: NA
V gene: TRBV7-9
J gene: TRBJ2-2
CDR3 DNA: TGTGCCAGCAGCCTACAGGGTCGAAACGCCGAGGAGCTGTTTTTT
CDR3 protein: CASSLQGRNAEELFF

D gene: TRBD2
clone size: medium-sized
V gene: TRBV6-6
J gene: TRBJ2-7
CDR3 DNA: TGTGCCAGCAGTTACTCGCCCCCAAGCGGGAGTACCTACGAGCAGTACTTC
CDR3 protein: CASSYSPPSGSTYEQYF

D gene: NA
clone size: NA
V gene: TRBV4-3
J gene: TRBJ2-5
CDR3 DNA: TGTGCCATCAGCCAAGATAAGGGCTTACAAGAGACCCAGTACTTC
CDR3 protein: CAISQDKGLQETQYF

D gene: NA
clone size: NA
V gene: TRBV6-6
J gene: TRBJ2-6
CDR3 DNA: TGTGCCAGCAGTCCGACAGGCTTGGGGGCCAACGTCGTGACTTTC
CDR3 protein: CASSPTGLGANVVTF

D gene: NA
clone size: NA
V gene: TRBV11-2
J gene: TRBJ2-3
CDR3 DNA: TGTGCCAGCGGCTTCGTCGCCATGACCGGGTGGGGCACAGATACGCGGTATTTT
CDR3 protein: CASGFVAMTGWGTDTRYF

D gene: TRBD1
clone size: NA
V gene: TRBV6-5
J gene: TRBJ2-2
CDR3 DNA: TGTGCCAGCAGAACAAGGCTGGGGACAGAAAACAGCGGGGAGCTGTTTTTT
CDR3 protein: CASRTRLGTENSGELFF

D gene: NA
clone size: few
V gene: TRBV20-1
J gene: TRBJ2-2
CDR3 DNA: TGCAGTGGTAGAGTCCTCCTCGAGGGGGAGTTGTTTTTT
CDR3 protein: CSGRVLLEGELFF

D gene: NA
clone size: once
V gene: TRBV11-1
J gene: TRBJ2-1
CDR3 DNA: TGTGCCAGCGACTCAAGTCTATCCAGCTCCTACAATGAGCAGTTCTTC
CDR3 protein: CASDSSLSSSYNEQFF